The 32 T cell receptor beta chains below were found in one sample sequenced in a study of T cells in Graves' hyperthyroidism and ophthalmopathy. Amplification of TCR beta CDR3 regions used RNA as the template. TCR CDR3 underwent first-round RT-PCR with the HTBI primer set. TCRdb reprocessed the multiplex PCR reads with MiXCR, giving one entry per CDR3 protein. Altogether about 680,000 distinct CDR3 sequences are present, over 35% being singletons, with the ten largest covering less than 40%. Input material: blood. All receptors derive from a woman aged 40-49 years with Graves' hyperthyroidism.

The rearrangement links TRBV7-2 to TRBJ2-7, with 7 bases matching TRBD2. In germline, CDR1 is SGHTA, CDR2 FQGNSA. This CDR3 is 14 amino acids long. With V trimmed by 5 bases and J by 0 bases, 4 bases remained unmatched. The CDR3 DNA follows: TGTGCCAGCAGCGGGAGGACTAGCTCCTACGAGCAGTACTTC. Translated: CASSGRTSSYEQYF.

This clonotype was found many times. V gene TRBV10-3 combines with J gene TRBJ1-1; D is unresolved. With 10 bases removed from V and 0 bases from J, the gap between germline ends came to 12 bases. Germline loops: CDR1 ENHRY, CDR2 SYGVKD. The length of the CDR3 is 13 residues. CDR3 region: CASIDTVNTEAFF. The CDR3 nucleotides are TGTGCCAGCATTGACACAGTGAACACTGAAGCTTTCTTT.

This clonotype was seen a few times. A read error is possible here, since a much larger clone lies one base away. The V call is TRBV29-1, the J call TRBJ2-7, with D possibly matching TRBD1 (6 bases). In germline, CDR1 is SQVTM, CDR2 ANQGSEA. V was trimmed by 6 bases and J by 0 bases, leaving 9 bases between them. The CDR3 spans 12 residues. The CDR3 DNA reads TGCAGCGTGGGGGACAACTCCTACGAGCAGTACTTC. Translation gives CSVGDNSYEQYF.

This clonotype showed up just a few times. The J gene is TRBJ1-2, the V gene TRBV12-3 or TRBV12-4, with D possibly TRBD1 on 5 matching bases. The V end lost 7 bases, the J end lost 8 bases, and 14 bases lay between the germline ends. CDR3 length: 12 amino acids. The DNA for the CDR3 is TGTGCCAGCAAAGCAGGGATGGGCGGCTACACCTTC. Its protein product is CASKAGMGGYTF.

On this clonotype itself: This may be a read error, as it is one base from a much larger clone. The J gene is TRBJ1-2, the V gene TRBV5-8; 7 positions agree with TRBD1. Germline assignment: CDR1 SGHTS and CDR2 YDEGEE. Trimming removed 4 bases from V and 4 bases from J; junction bases left unmatched: 7. CDR3 length equals 14 residues. The CDR3 DNA sequence: TGTGCCAGCAGCCCCGACAGGGTGTGCTATGGCTACACCTTC. It is translated as CASSPDRVCYGYTF.

This clonotype was counted only a few times. The chain joins TRBV6-2 or TRBV6-3 to TRBJ2-5; TRBD1 matches 7 bases. The CDR3 totals 13 residues. V was clipped by 5 bases and J by 4 bases; unmatched bases: 4. Germline CDR1 is MNHEY and CDR2 is SVGEGT. This CDR3 is CASSLHRGETQYF. In DNA form, the CDR3 reads TGTGCCAGCAGTCTCCACAGGGGAGAGACCCAGTACTTC.

This clonotype was found many times. The chain is built from TRBV20-1 and TRBJ1-2, with TRBD1 matching 7 bases. The germline CDR1 and CDR2 sequences are DFQATT and SNEGSKA (reference sequence). This CDR3 is built from 11 residues. The V and J ends lost 6 bases and 6 bases, in that order; junction bases with no gene match: 4. The DNA for the CDR3 is TGCAGTGCCACTGACAGGGATGGCTACACCTTC. This sequence encodes CSATDRDGYTF.

This chain uses TRBV7-2 with TRBJ1-2, with D possibly matching TRBD1 (6 bases). The CDR3 sequence is 14 residues long. The V gene's germline CDR1 is SGHTA and CDR2 FQGNSA. V lost 5 bases and J lost 9, with 19 bases in between. CDR3 in DNA: TGTGCCAGCAGCCGGTTGGACAGCCTAACGAGCTACACCTTC. This translates into CASSRLDSLTSYTF.

This chain uses TRBV20-1 with TRBJ2-7; TRBD2 matches 11 bases. The CDR3 contains 16 residues. Trimming took 3 bases from V and 0 from J; bases not matched to a gene: 7. In germline, CDR1 is DFQATT, CDR2 SNEGSKA (reference sequence). The CDR3 here is CSARGLADKFSYEQYF. For the CDR3, the DNA is TGCAGTGCTAGGGGACTAGCGGACAAATTCTCCTACGAGCAGTACTTC.

This clonotype has only a few counts. V is TRBV20-1 and J is TRBJ2-3, with 8 bases lining up with TRBD1. The CDR3 extends over 14 amino acids. Trimming at V came to 6 bases and at J to 4 bases, leaving 9 bases not matched to a gene. The germline CDR1 and CDR2 sequences are DFQATT and SNEGSKA (reference sequence). Written as DNA, the CDR3 is TGCAGTGCCGACAGGGGTTACGAGGCAGATACGCAGTATTTT. Protein: CSADRGYEADTQYF.

At least ten counts were recorded for this clonotype. The genes are TRBV2 and TRBJ2-7, with D maybe TRBD2 (6 bases). The ends were cut back, 0 bases at V and 1 base at J, with 10 bases in the middle. Per germline, CDR1 SNHLY and CDR2 FYNNEI. This CDR3 has 15 residues. Here the CDR3 reads CASSEAAGSSYEQYF. The CDR3 region has the DNA TGTGCCAGCAGTGAAGCGGCGGGGTCGTCCTACGAGCAGTACTTC.

V usage is TRBV7-9 and J usage is TRBJ1-2; the D gene is possibly TRBD1 (6 bases). The germline V gene has CDR1 SEHNR and CDR2 FQNEAQ (reference sequence). Between the trimmed V and J ends, which lost 5 bases and 6 bases, there was a span of 13 bases. This CDR3 region has 13 residues. CDR3 DNA sequence: TGTGCCAGCAGCCGGACAGTCCGGGATGGCTACACCTTC. The encoded protein is CASSRTVRDGYTF.

In this sample, this clonotype turned up many times. The chain carries TRBV29-1 and TRBJ2-2; D gene ambiguous. The germline V and J ends were trimmed by 6 bases and 9 bases, with 20 bases remaining between them. Germline V lookup: CDR1 SQVTM, CDR2 ANQGSEA. CDR3 size: 14 residues. The CDR3 is CSVRRGPSDRELFF. CDR3 nucleotides: TGCAGCGTCAGACGAGGCCCTAGTGACAGGGAGCTGTTTTTT.

This sequence joins TRBV7-8 and TRBJ1-2; tentatively, D is TRBD1 (5 bases). With 5 bases removed from V and 5 bases from J, the gap between germline ends came to 15 bases. The germline gives CDR1 SGHVS, CDR2 FQNEAQ. The CDR3 has 14 amino acids. CDR3 loop: CASSHPGRGYGYTF. Written as DNA, the CDR3 is TGTGCCAGCAGCCACCCGGGGCGGGGGTATGGCTACACCTTC.

J is TRBJ1-1 and V is TRBV4-3, with D maybe TRBD1 (5 bases). V was trimmed by 0 bases and J by 11 bases, leaving 10 bases between them. Germline-derived CDR1 and CDR2 are LGHNA and YSLEER. This CDR3 is built from 12 residues. The DNA for the CDR3 is TGCGCCAGCAGCCAAGATTGGGGGTTTGCTTTCTTT. Residues: CASSQDWGFAFF.

This clonotype appeared many times. The chain joins TRBV10-2 to TRBJ2-7; TRBD1 matches at 7 bases. In germline, CDR1 is WSHSY, CDR2 SAAADI. The CDR3 runs 14 residues. Germline trimming cut 8 bases from V and 6 bases from J; bases unmatched to any gene: 13. The CDR3, as DNA: TGCGCCAGCGGCCGACAGGGAAAAGGCCTCGAGCAGTACTTC. Its translation is CASGRQGKGLEQYF.

This chain joins TRBV7-2 and TRBJ1-2; TRBD1 aligns across 8 bases. V lost 5 bases, J lost 6 bases, and 8 bases stayed unmatched. CDR1 SGHTA and CDR2 FQGNSA come from the germline V gene. The length of the CDR3 is 14 residues. CDR3 coding DNA: TGTGCCAGCAGCGCAACGACAGGGGAGGATGGCTACACCTTC. Amino acid sequence: CASSATTGEDGYTF.

A word on this clonotype: Since a much larger clone is just one base distant, this may be a read error. V gene TRBV7-6 combines with J gene TRBJ1-2; 7 nucleotides align to TRBD1. Germline assignment: CDR1 SGHVS and CDR2 FNYEAQ. The CDR3 sequence is 14 residues long. The CDR3 reads CASSPGQLTYGYAF. For the CDR3, the DNA is TGTGCCAGCAGCCCGGGACAGCTCACCTATGGCTACGCCTTC.

Ten or more counts support this clonotype. The V call is TRBV20-1, the J call TRBJ1-3; D is unclear. With 5 bases removed from V and 1 base from J, the gap between germline ends came to 15 bases. The germline V gene encodes CDR1 DFQATT and CDR2 SNEGSKA (reference sequence). The CDR3 spans 15 residues. CDR3 region: CSAGEVSGSGNTIYF. CDR3 bases: TGCAGTGCTGGGGAGGTGTCAGGATCTGGAAACACCATATATTTT.

The genes are TRBV19 and TRBJ1-2; maybe TRBD1 (5 bases). This CDR3 has 12 amino acids. The germline V and J ends were trimmed by 7 bases and 5 bases, with 11 bases remaining between them. CDR1 LNHDA and CDR2 SQIVND come from the germline V gene (reference sequence). In nucleotides, the CDR3 is TGTGCCAGTACCACAGGACAATATGGCTACACCTTC. It specifies CASTTGQYGYTF.

The rearrangement links TRBV2 to TRBJ1-6, with TRBD1 identical over 9 bases. J gave up 10 bases and V 3 bases, and 4 bases lay outside the gene matches. The CDR3 spans 14 residues. Germline V CDR1 and CDR2: SNHLY, FYNNEI. The CDR3 loop reads CASSEDRGRSPLHF. For the CDR3, the DNA is TGTGCCAGCAGTGAGGACAGGGGAAGATCACCCCTCCACTTT.

Worth noting for this clonotype: This may be a read error: a much more frequent sequence differs by one nucleotide. The V gene is TRBV19, the J gene TRBJ1-5, with D possibly TRBD1 on 5 matching bases. V was shortened by 6 bases and J by 4 bases, with 10 bases between the two germline ends. The V gene's germline CDR1 is LNHDA and CDR2 SQIVND (reference sequence). CDR3 length: 13 amino acids. CDR3 nucleotides: TGTGCCAGTAGGTGGAGGGGAAATCAGCCCCAGCATTTT. Its translation: CASRWRGNQPQHF.

The table lists this clonotype with many counts. The chain couples TRBV7-2 to TRBJ2-7, with 8 bases fitting TRBD1. The CDR3 covers 14 residues. V was clipped by 5 bases and J by 6 bases; unmatched bases: 9. Germline CDR1 SGHTA, CDR2 FQGNSA. The CDR3 loop is CASSIPGQDLEQYF. The DNA of the CDR3 is TGTGCCAGCAGCATTCCGGGACAGGATCTCGAGCAGTACTTC. Drawing the rest from reference TRBV7-2 and TRBJ2-7, the complete variable domain is GAGVSQSPSNKVTEKGKDVELRCDPISGHTALYWYRQSLGQGLEFLIYFQGNSAPDKSGLPSDRFSAERTGGSVSTLTIQRTQQEDSAVYLCASSIPGQDLEQYFGPGTRLTVT.

A remark on this clonotype: Germline is not matched at one junction end, which may reflect a read error. The rearrangement uses TRBV10-3 and TRBJ1-1; D is uncertain. This CDR3 is built from 11 residues. CDR1 is ENHRY, CDR2 SYGVKD, per germline. The DNA of the CDR3 is TGTGCCAGCAGTTACATGGGGGAAGCTTTCTTT. Translating gives CASSYMGEAFF.

This clonotype was detected ten times or more. J is TRBJ1-3 and V is TRBV7-9; D unclear. The CDR3 covers 14 residues. V gave up 3 bases and J gave up 2 bases, with 8 bases separating them. CDR1 is SEHNR and CDR2 is FQNEAQ in the germline V gene (reference sequence). In DNA form, the CDR3 reads TGTGCCAGCAGCTTGCGAGGAACTGGAAACACCATATATTTT. It codes for CASSLRGTGNTIYF.

The chain combines TRBV6-5 with TRBJ2-7; 10 bases map to TRBD1. The CDR3 sequence is 15 residues long. Germline V lookup: CDR1 MNHEY, CDR2 SVGAGI. J was trimmed by 0 bases and V by 7 bases; bases with no gene match: 6. The DNA for the CDR3 is TGTGCCAGCATCCCGGGACAGGGGCCCTCCTACGAGCAGTACTTC. Protein: CASIPGQGPSYEQYF.

This clonotype has more than one count but fewer than ten. The V gene is TRBV10-3, the J gene TRBJ2-7; 7 bases fit TRBD2. The DNA end lines up better with TRBJ2-1; the J call may be wrong. Germline CDR1 ENHRY, CDR2 SYGVKD. The CDR3 extends over 13 amino acids. The CDR3 reads CAIRPLATDEQFF. In DNA, the CDR3 is TGTGCCATCAGGCCACTAGCGACGGATGAGCAGTTCTTC.

On this clonotype itself: This sequence may be a read error, since a much larger clone differs from it by one base. The chain employs TRBV6-5 and TRBJ1-5; D is unclear. CDR3 length: 13 residues. Germline CDR1 reads MNHEY; CDR2 reads SVGAGI. The CDR3 here is CAISYEAEQPQHF. CDR3 bases: TGTGCCATCAGTTACGAGGCAGAGCAGCCCCAGCATTTT.

CDR3 bases: TGTGCCTGGAGTCGACAGGGGCTTTACACTGAAGCTTTCTTT. Encoded protein: CAWSRQGLYTEAFF. The chain uses TRBV7-9 and TRBJ1-1; TRBD1 matches 8 bases. Looked up from germline, CDR1 is SEHNR and CDR2 is FQNEAQ (reference sequence). The CDR3 runs 14 residues. The V segment lost 11 bases and the J segment 3 bases; nucleotides outside the gene matches: 11.

This clonotype was recorded a few times. The V gene is TRBV2, the J gene TRBJ1-2; D is possibly TRBD1 (5 bases). CDR1 is SNHLY, CDR2 FYNNEI, per germline. The CDR3 loop spans 13 amino acids. V was clipped by 8 bases and J by 2 bases, with 12 bases between them. This CDR3 is CASASSGNYGYTF. In nucleotides, the CDR3 is TGTGCCAGCGCCTCCTCAGGGAACTATGGCTACACCTTC. Together with reference TRBV2 and TRBJ1-2, the CDR3 gives the full variable domain: EPEVTQTPSHQVTQMGQEVILRCVPISNHLYFYWYRQILGQKVEFLVSFYNNEISEKSEIFDDQFSVERPDGSNFTLKIRSTKLEDSAMYFCASASSGNYGYTFGSGTRLTVV.

In this sample, this clonotype turned up a few times. The J gene is TRBJ1-2, the V gene TRBV27, with D perhaps matching TRBD1 (5 bases). The CDR3 spans 15 residues. V shed 6 bases and J shed 5 bases, with 19 bases lying between them. Germline V CDR1 and CDR2: MNHEY, SMNVEV (reference sequence). The chain's CDR3 is CASRAWGGRWYGYTF. The CDR3 coding sequence is TGTGCCAGCAGGGCTTGGGGGGGGAGATGGTATGGCTACACCTTC.

The genes are TRBV9 and TRBJ2-2, with D possibly matching TRBD2 (6 bases). Germline CDR1 SGDLS, CDR2 YYNGEE. V lost 2 bases to trimming and J lost 5 bases, with 13 bases between them. There are 15 residues in the CDR3. DNA of the CDR3: TGTGCCAGCAGCGTCCAGGCGGGGAGTACCGGGGAGCTGTTTTTT. Its translation: CASSVQAGSTGELFF.